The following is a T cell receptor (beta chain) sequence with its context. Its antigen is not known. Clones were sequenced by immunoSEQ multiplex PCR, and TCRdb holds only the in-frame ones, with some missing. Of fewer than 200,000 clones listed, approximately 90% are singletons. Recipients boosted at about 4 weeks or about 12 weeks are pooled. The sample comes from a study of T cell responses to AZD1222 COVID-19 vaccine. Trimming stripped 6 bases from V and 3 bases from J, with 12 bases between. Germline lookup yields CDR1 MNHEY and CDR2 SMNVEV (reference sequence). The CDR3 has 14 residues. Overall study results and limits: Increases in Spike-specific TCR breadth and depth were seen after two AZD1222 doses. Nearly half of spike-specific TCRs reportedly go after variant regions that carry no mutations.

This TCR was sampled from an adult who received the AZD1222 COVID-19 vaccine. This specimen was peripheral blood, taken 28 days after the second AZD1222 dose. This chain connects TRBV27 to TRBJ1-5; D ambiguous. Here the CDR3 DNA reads TGTGCCAGCAGACCTACCGGGGACAATCAGCCCCAGCATTTT. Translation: CASRPTGDNQPQHF.